This T cell receptor (beta chain) was recovered during a study of CD8 T cells in Susac syndrome. Germline values: CDR1 DFQATT, CDR2 SNEGSKA (reference sequence). The CDR3 spans 16 residues. Random hexamers were used to reverse transcribe an amount of about 0.45 to 1 ug RNA. It was immunoSEQ multiplex PCR that amplified TCR beta CDR3 across 54 Vbeta and 13 Jbeta. TCRdb re-analysed the immunoSEQ multiplex PCR reads in MiXCR, keeping a single row per CDR3 protein. The sample has 190,000 or so distinct CDR3 sequences, 85% to 95% seen once. A single count supports this clonotype. Its antigen is undetermined. A junction boundary mismatches the germline segment, possibly from a read error. The study's findings and limits: TCR sequencing and HLA analysis covered a relatively small number of individuals.

Sequencing of TCR beta drew on CD8+ and CD4+ T cells from blood. Negative isolation was applied to CD8+ and CD4+ T cells, and FACS enrichment was applied to TEMRA cells. Sequencing was carried out using CD4+ T cells from PBMCs. This receptor was taken from a human donor with multiple sclerosis. The chain has TRBV20-1 and TRBJ2-5, with TRBD2 matching over 10 bases. The CDR3 spells CSARVPGTSVQGTQYF. The DNA for the CDR3 is TGCAGTGCTAGAGTACCCGGGACTAGCGTGCAAGGGACCCAGTACTTC.